This entry concerns a single T cell receptor beta chain. Its specificity is not known. Unique molecular identifiers were used in preparing the TCRbeta library. TCRdb re-analysed the PCR reads in MiXCR, keeping a single row per CDR3 protein. The table shows approximately 650,000 distinct CDR3 sequences, with about 12% occurring only once. With 6 bases clipped from V and 6 bases from J, the junction kept 8 bases outside the gene matches. The CDR3 contains 15 residues. The data stem from a study of T-cell reconstitution after alpha-beta-depleted transplantation in children. Points from the study as a whole: T-cell numbers and diversity one year post-transplant derived largely from freshly generated T cells. High day-60 TCRbeta diversity in some patients came from surviving recipient T cells and thymic progenitors. Expanded graft clones numbering several hundred reportedly gave rise to alpha-beta T cells about two months after transplant.

The sequencing used PBMCs, collected before TCRalphabeta/CD19-depleted stem cell transplant. The chain links TRBV12-3 or TRBV12-4 to TRBJ2-7, with 13 nucleotides matching TRBD2. This receptor was identified in a girl aged 2 to 9 with congenital amegakaryocytic thrombocytopenia, due to receive a stem cell transplant. This CDR3 is CASRTWTSGSGEQYF. In DNA, the CDR3 is TGTGCCAGCAGGACCTGGACTAGCGGGAGTGGCGAGCAGTACTTC.